This T cell receptor beta chain was recovered during a study of shared clonotypes between healthy human individuals. Study information: Each donor's CD4 naive and CD4 memory cells filled three plates apiece, CD8 naive two, and CD8 memory one. The study, taken as a whole, reports: Few donors limited the genetic and exposure-history diversity represented.

A CD45RA+ naive subset and a CD45RA-negative memory subset were split from CD4+ cells. This clone was seen only once. Its specificity is not known. The germline V and J ends were trimmed by 5 bases and 1 base, with 4 bases remaining between them. The CDR3 spans 12 residues. Germline CDR1 LNHDA, CDR2 SQIVND (reference sequence). How the authors handled the data: Filtering differed since immunoSEQ provided only junctions, with no quality scores. Assay: immunoSEQ multiplex PCR; the TCRdb copy retains only in-frame clones and omits some. The DNA gave D and trimming, while V, J and clone size come from that table. Seen here are 2 million to 2.5 million clones, approximately 95% observed once, and the top ten hold around 0.13%.

The clonotype originates from a man aged 18 to 35 in good health. The chain has TRBV19 and TRBJ2-3; D unclear. The sample was naive CD4+ T cells sorted from blood. Subset denoted: CD45RA+ positively selected. CDR3 sequence reads: CASSPGTDTQYF. In DNA, the CDR3 is TGTGCCAGTAGTCCAGGCACAGATACGCAGTATTTT.